Following are 26 T cell receptor beta chains from one sample sequenced in a study of post-analysis software for immune sequencing data. No antigens are known for them. Study-level points and caveats: In patients, TRBV5-6, TRBV5-1 and TRBV20-1 belonged to roughly 5 TRBV segments found more frequently than in controls.

Unique molecular identifiers had been added to the TCR beta cDNA libraries. TCRdb fed the PCR reads into MiXCR, producing one record per CDR3 protein. The sample carries more than 350,000 distinct CDR3 sequences, 30% to 40% recorded once. Sequencing was done on a sample of blood. The receptors originated from a girl aged 2-10 years with multiple sclerosis.

This sequence joins TRBV15 and TRBJ2-5; a weak D match, TRBD1 (6 bases). V gave up 0 bases and J gave up 7 bases, with 12 bases separating them. Germline CDR1 LNHNV, CDR2 YYDKDF (reference sequence). This CDR3 has 14 amino acids. The CDR3 is CATSREQGPGTQYF. CDR3 sequence (DNA): TGTGCCACCAGCAGAGAACAGGGTCCGGGGACCCAGTACTTC. Using reference TRBV15 and TRBJ2-5 for the parts outside the CDR3, the full variable domain is DAMVIQNPRYQVTQFGKPVTLSCSQTLNHNVMYWYQQKSSQAPKLLFHYYDKDFNNEADTPDNFQSRRPNTSFCFLDIRSPGLGDTAMYLCATSREQGPGTQYFGPGTRLLVL.

This chain joins TRBV20-1 and TRBJ2-1; D gene uncertain. Germline CDR1 DFQATT, CDR2 SNEGSKA (reference sequence). This CDR3 has 10 residues. V was clipped by 5 bases and J by 7 bases, with 6 bases between them. Here the CDR3 reads CSASPNEQFF. In nucleotides, the CDR3 is TGCAGTGCTTCGCCTAATGAGCAGTTCTTC.

This clonotype has a single count. CDR3 in DNA: TGCGCCAGCAGCTTGGACGGGAGAATCGCCTACGAGCAGTACTTC. Protein product: CASSLDGRIAYEQYF. V is TRBV5-1 and J is TRBJ2-7; the D gene is possibly TRBD2 (6 bases). Germline assignment: CDR1 SGHRS and CDR2 YFSETQ. The ends were cut back, 0 bases at V and 2 bases at J, with 12 bases in the middle. The CDR3 contains 15 residues.

The chain couples TRBV29-1 to TRBJ2-1; 9 nucleotides line up with TRBD2. Losses at the gene ends were 0 bases for V and 7 bases for J; bases not matched to a gene: 7. Germline V gives CDR1 SQVTM, CDR2 ANQGSEA. CDR3 length: 15 amino acids. The CDR3 is CSVEDSGTSINEQFF. The CDR3 DNA follows: TGCAGCGTTGAAGATTCCGGGACTAGCATAAATGAGCAGTTCTTC.

The CDR3: CASSSHRAGDTEAFF. CDR3 nucleotide sequence: TGTGCCAGCAGTTCACACAGGGCTGGAGACACTGAAGCTTTCTTT. This chain links TRBV6-6 with TRBJ1-1, with TRBD1 as a possible D gene (6 bases). The germline gives CDR1 MNHNY, CDR2 SVGAGI (reference sequence). This CDR3 region has 15 residues. Trimming took 4 bases from V and 3 from J, leaving 15 bases between them.

The chain links TRBV7-9 to TRBJ2-1, with TRBD2 identical over 9 bases. The CDR3 is 16 residues long. From germline, CDR1 is SEHNR and CDR2 FQNEAQ (reference sequence). V shed 2 bases and J 4 bases; nucleotides not matched to a gene: 6. The CDR3 DNA follows: TGTGCCAGCAGCTTATGGCGACTAGCGGTATACAATGAGCAGTTCTTC. Protein: CASSLWRLAVYNEQFF.

The sample holds a few counts of this clonotype. The chain links TRBV3-1 to TRBJ2-1, with D possibly being TRBD1 (5 bases). CDR3 length: 16 amino acids. V dropped 0 bases and J dropped 5 bases, with 14 bases sitting between them. Germline assignment: CDR1 LGHDT and CDR2 YNNKEL (reference sequence). The CDR3 DNA reads TGTGCCAGCAGCCAAGAGGCAGCAGGGTTAAACAATGAGCAGTTCTTC. Residues: CASSQEAAGLNNEQFF.

This clonotype showed up just a few times. The CDR3 DNA reads TGTGCCACCAGCAAAGCCCGGGACAGGGGCGATCAGCCCCAGCATTTT. Translating it yields CATSKARDRGDQPQHF. This chain links TRBV15 with TRBJ1-5, with TRBD1 matching over 10 bases. This CDR3 region has 16 residues. The J segment lost 5 bases and the V segment lost 4 bases, leaving 8 bases of the junction unmatched. Germline V gives CDR1 LNHNV, CDR2 YYDKDF (reference sequence).

About this clonotype itself: A junction end diverges from the germline sequence, so it may reflect a read error. This chain uses TRBV10-3 with TRBJ1-2; D possibly corresponds to TRBD1 (5 bases). The CDR3 spans 15 residues. Germline assignment: CDR1 ENHRY and CDR2 SYGVKD. The CDR3 protein is CAISERETANYGCTF. DNA of the CDR3: TGTGCCATCAGTGAACGAGAGACAGCAAACTATGGCTGCACCTTC.

This clonotype was counted between two and nine times. The rearrangement uses TRBV10-3 and TRBJ2-5; 11 positions agree with TRBD2. Germline V gives CDR1 ENHRY, CDR2 SYGVKD. The CDR3 contains 14 residues. The J segment lost 5 bases and the V segment lost 8 bases, leaving 7 bases of the junction unmatched. The DNA for the CDR3 is TGTGCCATCGCTGAACTAGCGGGAGATGAGACCCAGTACTTC. Protein: CAIAELAGDETQYF.

This clonotype showed up just a few times. The V and J genes are TRBV29-1 and TRBJ1-2, with D hard to call. V lost 4 bases and J 4 bases, leaving 22 bases between the germline ends. The CDR3 is 16 residues long. Germline values: CDR1 SQVTM, CDR2 ANQGSEA. CDR3 loop: CSVVGRATNRGYGYTF. CDR3 coding DNA: TGCAGCGTTGTTGGTAGGGCGACCAACCGGGGCTATGGCTACACCTTC.

The rearrangement joins TRBV9 to TRBJ2-7; D remains unclear. In germline, CDR1 is SGDLS, CDR2 YYNGEE. V lost 3 bases to trimming and J lost 0 bases, with 16 bases between them. CDR3 length equals 16 residues. DNA of the CDR3: TGTGCCAGCAGCGCGAGAGGTACAGTCAGCTCCTACGAGCAGTACTTC. Amino acid sequence: CASSARGTVSSYEQYF. The whole variable domain, remainder taken from reference TRBV9 and TRBJ2-7, is DSGVTQTPKHLITATGQRVTLRCSPRSGDLSVYWYQQSLDQGLQFLIQYYNGEERAKGNILERFSAQQFPDLHSELNLSSLELGDSALYFCASSARGTVSSYEQYFGPGTRLTVT.

V gene TRBV27 combines with J gene TRBJ2-7, with D hard to call. Trimming took off 3 bases at V and 1 base at J, with 7 bases between the two ends. This CDR3 has 13 amino acids. Germline V gives CDR1 MNHEY, CDR2 SMNVEV (reference sequence). The CDR3 sequence: CASSLHKSYEQYF. As DNA, the CDR3 is TGTGCCAGCAGTTTGCACAAATCCTACGAGCAGTACTTC.

The CDR3 bases are TGTGCCACCCCGTCGGCTAGGGGCTACGAGCAGTACTTC. It codes for CATPSARGYEQYF. V usage is TRBV6-4 and J usage is TRBJ2-4, with D possibly matching TRBD1 (5 bases). Judging by the DNA end, TRBJ2-7 fits better; the J call may be wrong. Germline V lookup: CDR1 MRHNA, CDR2 SNTAGT. The CDR3 has 13 residues.

This clonotype was seen only a few times. The V gene is TRBV29-1, the J gene TRBJ1-5; D unresolved. The CDR3 is 13 residues long. Trimming stripped 4 bases from V and 0 bases from J, with 7 bases between. Germline CDR1 is SQVTM and CDR2 is ANQGSEA. CDR3 coding DNA: TGCAGCGTTGGGGTTGATAGCAATCAGCCCCAGCATTTT. This encodes CSVGVDSNQPQHF.

V usage is TRBV7-3 and J usage is TRBJ1-2; tentatively, D is TRBD1 (5 bases). The CDR3 sequence is 14 residues long. Germline CDR1 and CDR2: SGHTA and FQGTGA. V lost 6 bases and J lost 4, with 15 bases in between. CDR3 sequence reads: CASSSAGGGYGYTF. In nucleotides, the CDR3 is TGTGCCAGCAGTTCAGCCGGGGGGGGCTATGGCTACACCTTC.

This clonotype occurred a few times. The rearrangement uses TRBV15 and TRBJ1-1; no firm D call. The V and J ends lost 3 bases and 0 bases respectively, with 5 bases between them. The CDR3 extends over 13 amino acids. Germline lookup yields CDR1 LNHNV and CDR2 YYDKDF (reference sequence). CDR3 amino acids: CATSSRVNTEAFF. In DNA, the CDR3 is TGTGCCACCAGCAGCAGAGTGAACACTGAAGCTTTCTTT.

The genes are TRBV7-2 and TRBJ2-3; D unclear. Germline CDR1 SGHTA, CDR2 FQGNSA. This CDR3 contains 13 residues. Trimming pared 4 bases from V and 3 bases from J, leaving 8 bases between. The CDR3 bases are TGTGCCAGCAGCTCGTTAATAACAGATACGCAGTATTTT. Protein product: CASSSLITDTQYF. The entire variable domain, with the rest obtained from reference TRBV7-2 and TRBJ2-3, is as follows: GAGVSQSPSNKVTEKGKDVELRCDPISGHTALYWYRQSLGQGLEFLIYFQGNSAPDKSGLPSDRFSAERTGGSVSTLTIQRTQQEDSAVYLCASSSLITDTQYFGPGTRLTVL.

V usage is TRBV2 and J usage is TRBJ2-2; 11 nucleotides align to TRBD2. CDR3 size: 20 residues. V lost 1 base, J lost 3 bases, and 13 bases stayed unmatched. CDR1 and CDR2 (germline): SNHLY, FYNNEI. DNA for the CDR3: TGTGCCAGCAGTGAAGAATTTGCTAGCGGGAGGATATTTGACACCGGGGAGCTGTTTTTT. Encoded protein: CASSEEFASGRIFDTGELFF.

This sequence joins TRBV25-1 and TRBJ2-5; D gene unclear. The V end was cut by 8 bases, the J end by 4 bases, with 14 bases between. CDR3 length equals 13 residues. Per germline, CDR1 MGHDK and CDR2 SYGVNS. The CDR3 protein is CASVGMLGETQYF. CDR3 coding DNA: TGTGCCAGCGTAGGGATGCTGGGAGAGACCCAGTACTTC.

This clonotype has just a few counts. The chain carries TRBV11-2 and TRBJ2-4; 8 bases fit TRBD2. The CDR3 loop spans 14 amino acids. V shed 1 base, J shed 8 bases, and the junction held 4 bases outside the gene matches. In germline, CDR1 is SGHAT, CDR2 FQNNGV. The CDR3 DNA is TGTGCCAGCAGCTTAGCGGGAGGGACATACATTCAGTACTTC. It specifies CASSLAGGTYIQYF.

The chain couples TRBV5-6 to TRBJ1-2, with 9 bases matching TRBD1. The CDR3 extends over 13 amino acids. Germline values: CDR1 SGHDT, CDR2 YYEEEE. V dropped 5 bases and J dropped 8; count of bases not matched to a gene: 7. This CDR3 is CASSSQGAEGYTF. Here the CDR3 DNA reads TGTGCCAGCAGTTCACAGGGGGCGGAAGGCTACACCTTC.

The chain couples TRBV28 to TRBJ1-2, with 10 bases lining up with TRBD1. Trimming removed 5 bases from V and 8 bases from J; junction bases left unmatched: 11. The CDR3 length is 15 residues. The germline CDR1 and CDR2 sequences are MDHEN and SYDVKM. CDR3 loop: CASSVVRGTGDGYTF. CDR3 DNA: TGTGCCAGCAGTGTGGTGCGTGGGACAGGGGACGGCTACACCTTC.

The chain is built from TRBV7-6 and TRBJ2-1, with D possibly TRBD2 on 6 matching bases. Germline CDR1 SGHVS, CDR2 FNYEAQ. The length of the CDR3 is 18 residues. V was pared by 5 bases and J by 8 bases, with 28 bases between. This chain's CDR3 is CASSQTPSSGDFRDEQFF. The CDR3 DNA is TGTGCCAGCAGCCAAACCCCTAGTAGCGGAGACTTCCGCGATGAGCAGTTCTTC.

This clonotype was seen only a few times. The chain joins TRBV20-1 to TRBJ2-7; D might be TRBD1 (5 bases). Trimming removed 1 base at V and 3 bases at J, with 10 bases between. CDR1 and CDR2 (germline): DFQATT, SNEGSKA (reference sequence). The CDR3 sequence is 13 residues long. CDR3 bases: TGCAGTGCTAGAGGGGGCTTGGGCTACGAGCAGTACTTC. Translated: CSARGGLGYEQYF.

The chain employs TRBV29-1 and TRBJ1-1, with D hard to call. The CDR3 runs to 14 residues. Trimming left V 3 bases short and J 0 bases short, with 11 bases between. Germline loops: CDR1 SQVTM, CDR2 ANQGSEA. The CDR3 is CSVDFWELNTEAFF. CDR3 sequence (DNA): TGCAGCGTTGATTTCTGGGAATTGAACACTGAAGCTTTCTTT.